What follows are 4 T cell receptor beta chains derived from one specimen sequenced in a study of blood T cell repertoires in COVID-19. Sequencing used immunoSEQ multiplex PCR; TCRdb keeps in-frame clones, though not all of them. Of approximately 160,000 clones listed, 90% were seen once; the top ten hold 0.53%. Sequencing was carried out using peripheral blood. These receptors were collected from a man aged 45 to 65 with acute or convalescent COVID-19.

DNA for the CDR3: TGTGCCAGCAGTAGACAGGGGGATATCGGTGAGCAGTTCTTC. Amino acids: CASSRQGDIGEQFF. The chain employs TRBV5-5 and TRBJ2-1; 9 bases are shared with TRBD1. The germline gives CDR1 SGHKS, CDR2 YYEKEE (reference sequence). Germline trimming cut 5 bases from V and 9 bases from J; bases unmatched to any gene: 9. The CDR3 is 14 residues long.

The CDR3 DNA follows: TGTGCCAGCAGCTTAGCGTCTCCAGGGGATTATCAGCCCCAGCATTTT. It specifies CASSLASPGDYQPQHF. This chain connects TRBV7-2 to TRBJ1-5, with D maybe TRBD1 (6 bases). Deletions cut 0 bases from V and 5 bases from J, with 14 bases between. This CDR3 region has 16 residues. Per the germline V gene, CDR1 is SGHTA and CDR2 is FQGNSA. Drawing the rest from reference TRBV7-2 and TRBJ1-5, the complete variable domain is GAGVSQSPSNKVTEKGKDVELRCDPISGHTALYWYRQSLGQGLEFLIYFQGNSAPDKSGLPSDRFSAERTGGSVSTLTIQRTQQEDSAVYLCASSLASPGDYQPQHFGDGTRLSIL.

The V call is TRBV30, the J call TRBJ2-7, with TRBD2 as a possible D gene (6 bases). The CDR3 runs to 12 residues. The germline V and J ends were trimmed by 4 bases and 2 bases, with 9 bases remaining between them. The germline gives CDR1 GTSNPN, CDR2 SVGIG (reference sequence). DNA of the CDR3: TGTGCCTGGATTGGCGGGGCCTACGAGCAGTACTTC. Translating gives CAWIGGAYEQYF.

This rearrangement joins TRBV3-1 (or the pseudogene TRBV3-2) to TRBJ1-6, with TRBD1 matching 10 bases. The junction had 11 bases not matched to a gene; V was cut back by 2 bases and J by 7 bases. The CDR3 covers 18 residues. Germline V gene data show CDR1 as LGHDT and CDR2 as YNNKEL (reference sequence). As DNA, the CDR3 is TGTGCCAGCAGCCAATGGGTCCGACAGGGGGCTGGGAATTCACCCCTCCACTTT. This encodes CASSQWVRQGAGNSPLHF.